The T cell receptor (beta chain) described here comes from a study of T cell changes during pregnancy in multiple sclerosis. CDR3 length: 17 amino acids. Trimming took 3 bases from V and 2 from J; bases not matched to a gene: 6. Germline V CDR1 and CDR2: LGHNA, YNFKEQ. Sequencing was performed with immunoSEQ multiplex PCR; in TCRdb, only in-frame clones are kept and a portion is missing. The sample has 100,000 to 130,000 clones; 85% to 95% are singletons. The rearrangement joins TRBV4-2 to TRBJ2-2; 10 nucleotides align to TRBD2. Sequencing used peripheral blood, obtained in the third trimester of pregnancy. The receptor was derived from a female donor in good health, enrolled as a control in a pregnancy study. The CDR3 sequence is CASSHHLAGDNTGELFF. CDR3 nucleotide sequence: TGTGCCAGCAGCCATCACCTAGCGGGGGATAACACCGGGGAGCTGTTTTTT.